This T cell receptor beta chain is from a study of CD4 T cells in relation to SARS-CoV-2 and coronaviruses. On the study more broadly: PBMCs were cultured with antigen for roughly 10 days before TCR beta sequencing.

The unexposed donors gave CD4+ T cells in 2011-2018, prior to COVID-19. Isolation of CD4+ T cells took place after about 9 days in culture. Cells permitting, SARS-CoV-2 S/N and four cold-coronavirus spikes were tested on unexposed-donor CD4+ T cells. Each well had 1.5 million to 2.5 million PBMCs in around 5% human AB serum with IL-2. The V and J ends lost 2 bases and 1 base respectively, with 14 bases between them. This CDR3 is 16 amino acids long. CDR1 is SGHAT, CDR2 FQNNGV, per germline. TCRdb's copy holds only in-frame clones and misses some; the assay was immunoSEQ multiplex PCR. The table has about 22,000 clones, roughly 80% seen once. Study-wide findings and caveats: In roughly 65% of donors, memory CD4+ clonotypes crossrecognized SARS-CoV-2 and at least one common cold coronavirus spike.

Comments on this clone: Its antigen is currently unknown.

The receptor was isolated from a human donor in good health. The sample taken for sequencing was CD4+ T cells from PBMCs, cultured in vitro. The gene calls are TRBV11-2 and TRBJ1-1; D unclear. The CDR3 sequence is CASSLRSEARNTEAFF. In DNA, the CDR3 is TGTGCCAGCAGCTTACGGAGTGAGGCCCGGAACACTGAAGCTTTCTTT.